These T cell receptor beta chains were read from a single sample in a study of cytomegalovirus exposure and HLA in healthy donors. Here immunoSEQ multiplex PCR was the method, and the copy in TCRdb shows in-frame clones only, minus some. The data contain 55,000 to 70,000 clones, 65% to 90% of them singletons. Sequencing was performed on PBMCs. These TCRs come from a human donor in good health. The conserved cysteine and the conserved F or W are not part of the CDR3 here.

j_call: TRBJ1-2; cdr3_length: 14; v_call: TRBV4-3; cdr3_aa: ASSLALRESENGYT
j_call: TRBJ1-1; cdr3_length: 12; v_call: TRBV5-1; cdr3_aa: ASRSDTTSTEAF
j_call: TRBJ1-2; cdr3_length: 11; v_call: TRBV7-8; cdr3_aa: ASSMTPNYGYT
j_call: TRBJ2-1; cdr3_length: 12; v_call: TRBV7-9; cdr3_aa: ASTVTGLENEQF
j_call: TRBJ1-5; cdr3_length: 13; v_call: TRBV7-2; cdr3_aa: ASSQGAGGRQPQH
j_call: TRBJ2-5; cdr3_length: 15; v_call: TRBV5-8; cdr3_aa: ASSPRGAGDTKRTQY
j_call: TRBJ1-3; cdr3_length: 16; v_call: TRBV5-1; cdr3_aa: ASSPGQGRALVGNTIY
j_call: TRBJ2-7; cdr3_length: 13; v_call: TRBV14; cdr3_aa: ASSLQGARDYEQY
j_call: TRBJ2-3; cdr3_length: 15; v_call: TRBV4-3; cdr3_aa: ASSQIRTGGFADTQY
j_call: TRBJ1-2; cdr3_length: 13; v_call: TRBV4-1; cdr3_aa: ASSPGQGTNYGYT
j_call: TRBJ2-5; cdr3_length: 13; v_call: TRBV6-1; cdr3_aa: ASKAGLAGRETQY
j_call: TRBJ2-1; cdr3_length: 9; v_call: TRBV5-1; cdr3_aa: ASSLPGEQF
j_call: TRBJ1-1; cdr3_length: 10; v_call: TRBV5-4; cdr3_aa: ASSLGRTEAF
j_call: TRBJ1-1; cdr3_length: 11; v_call: TRBV7-8; cdr3_aa: ASSFGGGTEAF
j_call: TRBJ2-1; cdr3_length: 14; v_call: TRBV25-1; cdr3_aa: ASSESGDFGVCEQF
j_call: TRBJ2-7; cdr3_length: 12; v_call: TRBV6-1; cdr3_aa: ASSFSEGPYEQY
j_call: TRBJ2-1; cdr3_length: 13; v_call: TRBV4-2; cdr3_aa: ASSHDGGSYNEQF
j_call: TRBJ1-4; cdr3_length: 13; v_call: TRBV6-1; cdr3_aa: ASRKKATGGEKLF
j_call: TRBJ1-5; cdr3_length: 12; v_call: TRBV27; cdr3_aa: ASSLLGVNQPQH
j_call: TRBJ1-1; cdr3_length: 11; v_call: TRBV2; cdr3_aa: ASKPRQLVKAF
j_call: TRBJ2-7; cdr3_length: 13; v_call: TRBV9; cdr3_aa: ASSVGLELSYEQY
j_call: TRBJ1-5; cdr3_length: 11; v_call: TRBV30; cdr3_aa: AWKKQGNQPQH
j_call: TRBJ2-1; cdr3_length: 17; v_call: TRBV5-1; cdr3_aa: ASSLVVASARISYNEQF
j_call: TRBJ2-3; cdr3_length: 13; v_call: TRBV18; cdr3_aa: ASSRSGGLRDTQY
j_call: .; cdr3_length: 11; v_call: TRBV7-2; cdr3_aa: ASSLSRVYEQY
j_call: TRBJ1-3; cdr3_length: 13; v_call: TRBV5-1; cdr3_aa: ASSLARSSGNTIY
j_call: TRBJ1-6; cdr3_length: 13; v_call: TRBV5-6; cdr3_aa: ASSSIQGRDSPLH
j_call: TRBJ2-1; cdr3_length: 12; v_call: TRBV4-3; cdr3_aa: ASSQDRRTVEQF
j_call: TRBJ1-1; cdr3_length: 13; v_call: TRBV5-1; cdr3_aa: ASSLLAGEGTEAF
j_call: TRBJ2-7; cdr3_length: 13; v_call: TRBV30; cdr3_aa: AWSLGQGVSYEQY
j_call: TRBJ1-1; cdr3_length: 13; v_call: TRBV4-2; cdr3_aa: ASSHPLEPYTEAF
j_call: TRBJ2-2; cdr3_length: 11; v_call: TRBV19; cdr3_aa: ASIGTGAGELF
j_call: TRBJ2-6; cdr3_length: 14; v_call: TRBV5-1; cdr3_aa: ASSFPFISGANVLT
j_call: TRBJ1-2; cdr3_length: 13; v_call: TRBV7-9; cdr3_aa: ASSSATGVWFGYT
j_call: TRBJ2-1; cdr3_length: 14; v_call: TRBV7-2; cdr3_aa: ASSARGQVSNNEQF
j_call: TRBJ2-1; cdr3_length: 13; v_call: TRBV4-3; cdr3_aa: ASSLDRSSYNEQF
j_call: TRBJ1-2; cdr3_length: 12; v_call: TRBV19; cdr3_aa: ASSIRGISYGYT
j_call: TRBJ2-5; cdr3_length: 11; v_call: TRBV2; cdr3_aa: ASTVNKKETQY
j_call: TRBJ1-1; cdr3_length: 15; v_call: TRBV27; cdr3_aa: ASSSRVTVNMNTEAF
j_call: TRBJ1-2; cdr3_length: 13; v_call: TRBV19; cdr3_aa: ASTSSAAAVYGYT
j_call: TRBJ2-7; cdr3_length: 13; v_call: TRBV15; cdr3_aa: ATSRDSAGYGEQY
j_call: TRBJ2-7; cdr3_length: 11; v_call: TRBV11-3; cdr3_aa: ASSMGQNYEQY
j_call: TRBJ2-7; cdr3_length: 14; v_call: TRBV5-1; cdr3_aa: ASSFRDSGVSYEQY
j_call: TRBJ2-7; cdr3_length: 16; v_call: TRBV7-2; cdr3_aa: ASSPPGQANSLLYEQY
j_call: TRBJ2-2; cdr3_length: 16; v_call: TRBV28; cdr3_aa: ASTMGRFRNSNTGELF
j_call: TRBJ1-1; cdr3_length: 13; v_call: TRBV30; cdr3_aa: AWRGNIGVILEAF
j_call: TRBJ2-2; cdr3_length: 14; v_call: TRBV7-3; cdr3_aa: ASSFLAGGLPGELF
j_call: TRBJ2-1; cdr3_length: 17; v_call: TRBV7-2; cdr3_aa: ASSYLGLAGISSYNEQF
j_call: TRBJ2-7; cdr3_length: 13; v_call: TRBV7-9; cdr3_aa: ASSSWRERSYEQY
j_call: TRBJ1-1; cdr3_length: 15; v_call: TRBV30; cdr3_aa: AFLRVTTRGMHTEAF
j_call: TRBJ1-5; cdr3_length: 12; v_call: TRBV30; cdr3_aa: AWSVDRESQPQH
j_call: TRBJ2-1; cdr3_length: 16; v_call: TRBV7-6; cdr3_aa: ASSSQAGGPLFLDEQF
j_call: TRBJ2-5; cdr3_length: 13; v_call: TRBV15; cdr3_aa: ATSPGGRDQETQY